One sample yielded the 23 T cell receptor beta chains listed below, sequenced in a study of beta chain features in type 1 diabetes. Reverse transcription of all isolated RNA meant that expressed TCRB transcripts were sequenced. Measured with immunoSEQ multiplex PCR; TCRdb has only the in-frame clones, and not every one. This table has 130,000 to 150,000 clones, around 9.3% appearing once. Sequencing used naive CD4+ T cells from blood. Every receptor here comes from a man between 18 and 35 years old in good health.

The V gene is TRBV27, the J gene TRBJ1-5, with TRBD1 as a possible D gene (5 bases). Per germline, CDR1 MNHEY and CDR2 SMNVEV (reference sequence). This CDR3 region has 14 residues. Trimming shortened V by 6 bases and J by 7 bases, and 16 bases separated the two germline ends. This CDR3 is CASSAETGGQPQHF. Written as DNA, the CDR3 is TGTGCCAGCAGCGCCGAGACGGGGGGACAGCCCCAGCATTTT.

The CDR3 loop is CASSFGTDSLHF. The CDR3 nucleotides read TGTGCCAGCAGCTTCGGGACAGACTCCCTCCACTTT. The chain has TRBV7-2 and TRBJ1-6; TRBD1 matches at 7 bases. V lost 3 bases, J lost 14 bases, and 4 bases stayed unmatched. The CDR3 runs to 12 residues. Germline CDR1 SGHTA, CDR2 FQGNSA. The whole variable domain, filled in from reference TRBV7-2 and TRBJ1-6, reads GAGVSQSPSNKVTEKGKDVELRCDPISGHTALYWYRQSLGQGLEFLIYFQGNSAPDKSGLPSDRFSAERTGGSVSTLTIQRTQQEDSAVYLCASSFGTDSLHFGNGTRLTVT.

This clone was observed a handful of times. J is TRBJ2-5 and V is TRBV5-5, with TRBD1 matching 7 bases. The germline CDR1 and CDR2 sequences are SGHKS and YYEKEE (reference sequence). The V and J ends lost 4 bases and 1 base, in that order; junction bases with no gene match: 13. The CDR3 consists of 17 residues. CDR3 loop: CASSARTGVWLQETQYF. CDR3 DNA: TGTGCCAGCAGCGCACGTACAGGGGTATGGCTCCAAGAGACCCAGTACTTC.

This clone was observed a few times. The V gene is TRBV18, the J gene TRBJ1-1, with D perhaps matching TRBD1 (6 bases). The germline V and J ends were trimmed by 3 bases and 7 bases, with 12 bases remaining between them. The CDR3 runs 13 residues. The germline gives CDR1 KGHSH, CDR2 LQKENI. CDR3 DNA: TGTGCCAGCTCACCGGCCGGGACACTTGAAGCTTTCTTT. Protein: CASSPAGTLEAFF.

This clone was seen more than once but under ten times. The genes are TRBV2 and TRBJ2-7; the D is unclear. CDR1 and CDR2 (germline): SNHLY, FYNNEI. Trimming pared 8 bases from V and 3 bases from J, leaving 8 bases between. This CDR3 comprises 11 residues. The CDR3 region has the DNA TGTGCCAGCCGTTTATACTACGAGCAGTACTTC. Protein sequence: CASRLYYEQYF.

V gene TRBV11-2 combines with J gene TRBJ1-4; maybe TRBD1 (6 bases). Germline CDR1 SGHAT, CDR2 FQNNGV. V gave up 4 bases and J gave up 7 bases, with 13 bases separating them. The CDR3 extends over 14 amino acids. CDR3 in amino acids: CASSSQGSSEKLFF. Here the CDR3 DNA reads TGTGCCAGCAGCTCCCAGGGGAGTAGTGAAAAACTGTTTTTT.

This clone was picked up a small number of times. Germline is not matched at one junction end, which may reflect a read error. The chain recombines TRBV7-9 with TRBJ1-4; 7 positions match TRBD1. The CDR3 has 11 amino acids. Per germline, CDR1 SEHNR and CDR2 FQNEAQ (reference sequence). The CDR3, as DNA: TGTGCCAGCACCTTAGGGGGACAGCTGTTTTTT. Amino acid sequence: CASTLGGQLFF.

The chain recombines TRBV4-3 with TRBJ2-5; tentatively, D is TRBD2 (7 bases). Germline CDR1 LGHNA, CDR2 YSLEER. This CDR3 has 15 amino acids. V lost 4 bases and J 2 bases, leaving 14 bases between the germline ends. In DNA form, the CDR3 reads TGCGCCAGCAGCCTCCAAGGGGGGGGGCAAGAGACCCAGTACTTC. Translated, it gives CASSLQGGGQETQYF.

V gene TRBV7-2 combines with J gene TRBJ1-1; a possible D gene is TRBD1 (6 bases). The V end was cut by 1 base, the J end by 3 bases, with 12 bases between. From germline, CDR1 is SGHTA and CDR2 FQGNSA. This CDR3 has 15 residues. CDR3 nucleotide sequence: TGTGCCAGCAGCTTAGATCAGGGGAGTGACACTGAAGCTTTCTTT. Amino acid sequence: CASSLDQGSDTEAFF.

This clone was detected only a few times. The CDR3 spells CASSVEDRNYGYTF. As DNA, the CDR3 is TGTGCCAGCAGCGTAGAAGACAGAAACTATGGCTACACCTTC. The genes are TRBV9 and TRBJ1-2; perhaps TRBD1 as D (5 bases). Germline CDR1 is SGDLS and CDR2 is YYNGEE. The germline V and J ends were trimmed by 0 bases and 2 bases, with 8 bases remaining between them. The CDR3 is 14 residues long.

This clone occurred a few times. The chain carries TRBV5-1 and TRBJ2-3; tentatively, D is TRBD1 (6 bases). Per the germline V gene, CDR1 is SGHRS and CDR2 is YFSETQ. This CDR3 comprises 15 residues. V gave up 4 bases and J gave up 4 bases, with 16 bases separating them. The CDR3 spells CASSLNRDGADTQYF. As DNA, the CDR3 is TGCGCCAGCAGCCTGAACAGGGATGGCGCAGATACGCAGTATTTT.

Concerning this clone: A junction end diverges from the germline sequence, so it may reflect a read error. This chain uses TRBV30 with TRBJ2-1, with D perhaps TRBD2 (5 bases). CDR1 GTSNPN and CDR2 SVGIG come from the germline V gene (reference sequence). The CDR3 loop spans 15 amino acids. As DNA, the CDR3 is TGTACCTGGACTTCACGCCTAGGCGGTAGTACTGAGCAGTTCTTC. Translation gives CTWTSRLGGSTEQFF.

This clone occurred a few times. The chain links TRBV18 to TRBJ1-5, with unresolved D. V lost 3 bases and J lost 3, with 6 bases in between. This CDR3 region has 13 residues. Germline-derived CDR1 and CDR2 are KGHSH and LQKENI. This CDR3 reads CASSPGSNQPQHF. CDR3 in DNA: TGTGCCAGCTCACCTGGCTCCAATCAGCCCCAGCATTTT.

In this sample, this clone turned up a few times. The J gene is TRBJ1-5, the V gene TRBV19, with D perhaps TRBD1 (5 bases). V was shortened by 5 bases and J by 6 bases, with 17 bases between the two germline ends. The CDR3 is 15 amino acids. Germline V lookup: CDR1 LNHDA, CDR2 SQIVND (reference sequence). The CDR3 DNA sequence: TGTGCCAGTAGTCCCTTCCTCGTCGGGGGTCAGCCCCAGCATTTT. Protein: CASSPFLVGGQPQHF. Complete variable domain (other parts from reference TRBV19 and TRBJ1-5): DGGITQSPKYLFRKEGQNVTLSCEQNLNHDAMYWYRQDPGQGLRLIYYSQIVNDFQKGDIAEGYSVSREKKESFPLTVTSAQKNPTAFYLCASSPFLVGGQPQHFGDGTRLSIL.

This rearrangement joins TRBV7-9 to TRBJ1-4; weak D call: TRBD1 (6 bases). V lost 5 bases and J lost 6, with 13 bases in between. The germline CDR1 and CDR2 sequences are SEHNR and FQNEAQ (reference sequence). The CDR3 consists of 14 residues. The CDR3 loop reads CASSAGTPDEKLFF. Written as DNA, the CDR3 is TGTGCCAGCAGCGCCGGGACACCCGATGAAAAACTGTTTTTT. Combining the CDR3 with reference TRBV7-9 and TRBJ1-4 gives the whole variable domain DTGVSQNPRHKITKRGQNVTFRCDPISEHNRLYWYRQTLGQGPEFLTYFQNEAQLEKSRLLSDRFSAERPKGSFSTLEIQRTEQGDSAMYLCASSAGTPDEKLFFGSGTQLSVL.

This clone came up many times. CDR3 amino acids: CASSAYRGMAQFF. DNA of the CDR3: TGTGCCAGCAGCGCCTACAGGGGGATGGCACAGTTCTTC. V is TRBV13 and J is TRBJ2-1; 8 nucleotides agree with TRBD1. This CDR3 contains 13 residues. Unmatched junction bases numbered 10, after V lost 5 bases and J lost 13 bases. Germline assignment: CDR1 PRHDT and CDR2 FYEKMQ (reference sequence).

This clone was observed a handful of times. The V and J genes are TRBV25-1 and TRBJ2-5; 10 bases align to TRBD2. This CDR3 is built from 14 residues. CDR1 and CDR2 (germline): MGHDK, SYGVNS. The trim removed 6 bases at V and 4 bases at J, leaving 5 bases unmatched. In DNA form, the CDR3 reads TGTGCCAGCAGCCAAGCGGGGGGGCCAGAGACCCAGTACTTC. Translation gives CASSQAGGPETQYF. The complete variable domain, with remaining parts taken from reference TRBV25-1 and TRBJ2-5, reads EADIYQTPRYLVIGTGKKITLECSQTMGHDKMYWYQQDPGMELHLIHYSYGVNSTEKGDLSSESTVSRIRTEHFPLTLESARPSHTSQYLCASSQAGGPETQYFGPGTRLLVL.

The chain is built from TRBV27 and TRBJ2-6, with 10 bases lining up with TRBD2. V lost 4 bases and J lost 3; bases outside the gene matches: 9. Per the germline V gene, CDR1 is MNHEY and CDR2 is SMNVEV (reference sequence). CDR3 size: 18 residues. Here the CDR3 DNA reads TGTGCCAGCAGTTGGGCGGCTAGCGGGGGATATGGGGCCAACGTCCTGACTTTC. Translation gives CASSWAASGGYGANVLTF.

The chain combines TRBV7-2 with TRBJ2-1; D possibly corresponds to TRBD1 (6 bases). The CDR3 length is 15 residues. Trimming pared 5 bases from V and 2 bases from J, leaving 13 bases between. The germline gives CDR1 SGHTA, CDR2 FQGNSA. CDR3 nucleotide sequence: TGTGCCAGCAGCCCCCGGACAGCCGCCTACAATGAGCAGTTCTTC. Its translation is CASSPRTAAYNEQFF.

Note on this clone: The CDR3 carries no conserved terminal phenylalanine or tryptophan, so it likely arises from a read error. V and J are TRBV5-1 and TRBJ1-6; D ambiguous. The CDR3 totals 14 residues. V was trimmed by 0 bases and J by 4 bases, leaving 5 bases between them. Looked up from germline, CDR1 is SGHRS and CDR2 is YFSETQ. The DNA of the CDR3 is TGCGCCAGCAGCTTGGAACGGTATAATTCACCCCTCCACCTT. It yields the protein CASSLERYNSPLHL.

The table lists this clone with a few counts. This chain connects TRBV5-6 to TRBJ2-1; D might be TRBD1 (6 bases). This CDR3 spans 15 amino acids. CDR1 is SGHDT and CDR2 is YYEEEE in the germline V gene. Trimming left V 4 bases short and J 7 bases short, with 18 bases between. For the CDR3, the DNA is TGTGCCAGCAGCCTCCGGTCTACAGGGTGGAATGAGCAGTTCTTC. Residues: CASSLRSTGWNEQFF.

This clone was picked up a small number of times. The genes are TRBV4-2 and TRBJ2-1; 9 positions agree with TRBD2. V was clipped by 3 bases and J by 3 bases; unmatched bases: 6. The CDR3 consists of 16 residues. In germline, CDR1 is LGHNA, CDR2 YNFKEQ. The DNA of the CDR3 is TGTGCCAGCAGCCAGCGAGGTAGCGGGGGCTACAATGAGCAGTTCTTC. It yields the protein CASSQRGSGGYNEQFF.

Only a few counts were recorded for this clone. The gene calls are TRBV6-4 and TRBJ2-1; 9 nucleotides match TRBD1. V dropped 2 bases and J dropped 5; count of bases not matched to a gene: 7. The CDR3 length is 16 residues. Germline values: CDR1 MRHNA, CDR2 SNTAGT. CDR3 in DNA: TGTGCCAGCAGTGACACCGGGACAGGGATCGACAATGAGCAGTTCTTC. Its protein product is CASSDTGTGIDNEQFF.